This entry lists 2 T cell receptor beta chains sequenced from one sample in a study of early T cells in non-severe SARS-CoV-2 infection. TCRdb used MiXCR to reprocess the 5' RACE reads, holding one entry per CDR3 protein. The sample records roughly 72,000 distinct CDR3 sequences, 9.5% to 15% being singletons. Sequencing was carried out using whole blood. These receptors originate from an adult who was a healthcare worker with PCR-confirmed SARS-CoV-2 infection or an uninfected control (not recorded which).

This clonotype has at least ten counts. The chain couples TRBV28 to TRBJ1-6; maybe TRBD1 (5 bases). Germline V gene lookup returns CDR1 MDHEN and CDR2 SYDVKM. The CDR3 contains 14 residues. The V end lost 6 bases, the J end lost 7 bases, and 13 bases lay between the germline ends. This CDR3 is CASRIDSQNSPLHF. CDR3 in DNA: TGTGCCAGCAGAATTGACAGTCAAAATTCACCCCTCCACTTT.

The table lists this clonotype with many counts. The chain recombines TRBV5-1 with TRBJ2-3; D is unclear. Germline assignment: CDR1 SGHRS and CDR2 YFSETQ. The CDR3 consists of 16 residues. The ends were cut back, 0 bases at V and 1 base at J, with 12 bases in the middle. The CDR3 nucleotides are TGCGCCAGCAGCTTGGACCCGGCCCGCGGCACAGATACGCAGTATTTT. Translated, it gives CASSLDPARGTDTQYF.